The T cell receptor (beta chain) described here comes from a study of T cell responses to AZD1222 COVID-19 vaccine. A note on this clone: Its antigen is not identified.

Produced via immunoSEQ multiplex PCR; TCRdb's table is partial and in-frame only. The sample has fewer than 35,000 clones; roughly nine tenths are singletons. Study-wide points: White British donors predominated, females outnumbered males, and clonal diversity was possibly underestimated.

CDR1 and CDR2 from the germline V gene are SGDLS and YYNGEE. This CDR3 is built from 17 residues. Trimming removed 4 bases from V and 4 bases from J; junction bases left unmatched: 13. This sequence originates from an adult in good health. The rearrangement joins TRBV9 to TRBJ2-3; TRBD2 matches at 9 bases. The specimen was peripheral blood, collected on day 0 of AZD1222 vaccination. CDR3 amino acids: CASSLHGAGGYADTQYF. The CDR3 DNA reads as TGTGCCAGCAGCCTCCACGGAGCGGGGGGATATGCAGATACGCAGTATTTT.